Below, one T cell receptor (beta chain) is given with its context. The sample originates from a study of CD4+ T cells in melanoma. The V and J ends lost 1 base and 6 bases respectively, with 17 bases between them. CDR1 is SEHNR and CDR2 is FQNEAQ in the germline V gene (reference sequence). The CDR3 is made up of 16 amino acids. The method was immunoSEQ multiplex PCR; TCRdb's version includes in-frame clones alone and lacks a portion of them. Among roughly 140,000 clones listed, around 90% were seen once. V and J are TRBV7-9 and TRBJ2-3, with a possible D match to TRBD2 (5 bases). This receptor was taken from a human donor with melanoma. CDR3 in amino acids: CASSLVPGILADTQYF. CDR3 bases: TGTGCCAGCAGCTTAGTGCCGGGAATCCTGGCGGATACGCAGTATTTT. The full variable domain, in which reference TRBV7-9 and TRBJ2-3 provide the parts outside the CDR3, is DTGVSQNPRHKITKRGQNVTFRCDPISEHNRLYWYRQTLGQGPEFLTYFQNEAQLEKSRLLSDRFSAERPKGSFSTLEIQRTEQGDSAMYLCASSLVPGILADTQYFGPGTRLTVL.